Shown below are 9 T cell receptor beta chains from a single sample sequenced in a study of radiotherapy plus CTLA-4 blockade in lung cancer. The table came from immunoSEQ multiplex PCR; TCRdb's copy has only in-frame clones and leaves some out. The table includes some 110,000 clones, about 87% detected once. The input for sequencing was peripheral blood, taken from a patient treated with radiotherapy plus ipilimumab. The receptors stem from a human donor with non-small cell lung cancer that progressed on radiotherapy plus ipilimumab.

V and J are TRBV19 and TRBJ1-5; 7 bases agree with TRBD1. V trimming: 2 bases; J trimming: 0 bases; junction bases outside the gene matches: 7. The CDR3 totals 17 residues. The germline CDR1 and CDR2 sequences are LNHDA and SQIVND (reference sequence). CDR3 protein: CASSIHWTGDSNQPQHF. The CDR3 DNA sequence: TGTGCCAGTAGTATACATTGGACAGGAGATAGCAATCAGCCCCAGCATTTT.

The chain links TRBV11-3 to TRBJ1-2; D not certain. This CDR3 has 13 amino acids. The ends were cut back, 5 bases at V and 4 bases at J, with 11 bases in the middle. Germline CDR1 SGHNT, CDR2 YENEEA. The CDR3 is CASSQDGSYGYTF. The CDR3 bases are TGTGCCAGCAGCCAGGACGGAAGCTATGGCTACACCTTC.

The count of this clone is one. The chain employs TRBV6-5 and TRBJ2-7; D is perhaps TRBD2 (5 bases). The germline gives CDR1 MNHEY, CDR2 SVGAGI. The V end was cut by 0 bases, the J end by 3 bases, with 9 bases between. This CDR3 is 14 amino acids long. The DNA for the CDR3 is TGTGCCAGCAGTTACTCGGAGCGGAGCTACGAGCAGTACTTC. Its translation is CASSYSERSYEQYF.

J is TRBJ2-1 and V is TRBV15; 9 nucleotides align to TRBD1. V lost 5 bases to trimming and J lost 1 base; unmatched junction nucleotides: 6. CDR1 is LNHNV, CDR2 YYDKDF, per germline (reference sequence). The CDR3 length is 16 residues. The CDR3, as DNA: TGTGCCACCAGCCACGGACAGGGGCTATCCTACAATGAGCAGTTCTTC. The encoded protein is CATSHGQGLSYNEQFF.

The CDR3 DNA is TGTGCCAGCTCACCGATCCAGGGTGTCGATACGCAGTATTTT. Protein sequence: CASSPIQGVDTQYF. The chain carries TRBV18 and TRBJ2-3, with a weak D call TRBD1 (5 bases). The CDR3 spans 14 residues. The ends were cut back, 3 bases at V and 6 bases at J, with 13 bases in the middle. The V gene's germline CDR1 is KGHSH and CDR2 LQKENI.

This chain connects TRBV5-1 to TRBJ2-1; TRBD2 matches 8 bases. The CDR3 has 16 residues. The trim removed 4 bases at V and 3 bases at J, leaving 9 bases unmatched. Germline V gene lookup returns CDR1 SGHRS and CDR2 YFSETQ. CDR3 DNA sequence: TGCGCCAGCAGCCGGGGGGCGGGACTAGGCTACAATGAGCAGTTCTTC. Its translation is CASSRGAGLGYNEQFF.

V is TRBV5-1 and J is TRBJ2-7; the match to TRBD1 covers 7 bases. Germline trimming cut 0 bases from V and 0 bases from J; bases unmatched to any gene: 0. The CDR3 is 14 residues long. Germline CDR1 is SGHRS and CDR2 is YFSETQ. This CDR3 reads CASSLGDSSYEQYF. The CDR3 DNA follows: TGCGCCAGCAGCTTGGGGGACAGCTCCTACGAGCAGTACTTC.

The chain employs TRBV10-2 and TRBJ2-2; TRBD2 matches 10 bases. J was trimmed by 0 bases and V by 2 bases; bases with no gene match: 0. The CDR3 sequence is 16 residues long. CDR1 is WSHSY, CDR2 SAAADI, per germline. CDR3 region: CASSELAGANTGELFF. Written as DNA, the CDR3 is TGCGCCAGCAGTGAGCTAGCGGGAGCGAACACCGGGGAGCTGTTTTTT.

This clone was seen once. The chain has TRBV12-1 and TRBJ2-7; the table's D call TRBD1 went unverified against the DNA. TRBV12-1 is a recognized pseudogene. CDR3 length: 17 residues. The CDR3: CASSKVRGTGGLGEQYF. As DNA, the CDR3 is TGTGCCAGCAGTAAGGTGCGCGGGACAGGGGGTCTTGGCGAGCAGTACTTC.